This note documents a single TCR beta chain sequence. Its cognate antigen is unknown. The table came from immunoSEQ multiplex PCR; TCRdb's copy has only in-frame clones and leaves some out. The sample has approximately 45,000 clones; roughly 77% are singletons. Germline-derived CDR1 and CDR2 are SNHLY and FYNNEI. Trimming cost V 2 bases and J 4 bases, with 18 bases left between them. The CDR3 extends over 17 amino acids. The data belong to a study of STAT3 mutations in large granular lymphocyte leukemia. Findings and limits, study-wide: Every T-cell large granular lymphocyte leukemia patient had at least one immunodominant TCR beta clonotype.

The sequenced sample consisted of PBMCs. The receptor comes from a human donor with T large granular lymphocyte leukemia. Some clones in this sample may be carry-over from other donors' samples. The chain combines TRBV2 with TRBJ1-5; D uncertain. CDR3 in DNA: TGTGCCAGCAGTGAACTCATGGAAGGCCAGATAAATCAGCCCCAGCATTTT. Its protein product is CASSELMEGQINQPQHF.